This T cell receptor beta chain appears in the sequencing data of a study of T cell repertoires in cytomegalovirus infection. Across the whole study: Both a matching HLA type and CMV infection were indicated by public TCR beta signatures. General study points: Totalled public TCR beta family frequency picked out people who carried CMV plus the relevant HLA.

Trimming shortened V by 4 bases and J by 0 bases, and 20 bases separated the two germline ends. The CDR3 sequence is 18 residues long. Germline CDR1 reads SGDLS; CDR2 reads YYNGEE. Worth noting for this clonotype: Its matching antigen is unknown.

Using its own MiXCR run on the reads, TCRdb lists one record per CDR3 protein. The sample yields 400,000 or so distinct CDR3 sequences, about a sixth seen once. The V and J genes are TRBV9 and TRBJ2-1; D unresolved. The receptor comes from a human donor in good health (CMV status not recorded). Some clones in this sample may be carry-over from other donors' samples. Source material: PBMCs. The CDR3: CASSHHAAAQRSYNEQFF. The CDR3 DNA reads as TGTGCCAGCAGCCATCACGCCGCAGCGCAGCGCTCCTACAATGAGCAGTTCTTC.